The 11 T cell receptor beta chains reported below all come from one sample, sequenced in a study of cytomegalovirus exposure and HLA in healthy donors (dated by TCRdb to 2016 to 2017). Library method: the immunoSEQ multiplex PCR assay. For the multiplex PCR, a mixture combining 60 forward primers for TCR Vbeta segments and 13 reverse primers for TCR Jbeta segments was used. What TCRdb holds here is the immuneACCESS table cut down to in-frame rearrangements. Part of the clones is not present; checked against another copy, under half of the missing clones reflect an unresolved V gene, and the others are unexplained. The sample has 75,000 to 80,000 clones on record, around three quarters of them singletons. The ten largest clones add up to over 0.95% of the sample. Sequenced: PBMCs. Source of these receptors: a male donor in good health and CMV-seronegative.

In nucleotides, the CDR3 is TGTGCCAGTAATGGCGGGGGAGATACGCAGTATTTT. Its protein is CASNGGGDTQYF. This chain links TRBV19 with TRBJ2-3, with 7 bases identical to TRBD2. The J segment lost 5 bases and the V segment lost 7 bases, leaving 3 bases of the junction unmatched. Germline-derived CDR1 and CDR2 are LNHDA and SQIVND (reference sequence). CDR3 size: 12 residues.

The chain employs TRBV5-4 and TRBJ2-1; D is uncertain. The length of the CDR3 is 15 residues. Germline CDR1 reads SGHNT; CDR2 reads YYREEE (reference sequence). Deletions cut 4 bases from V and 6 bases from J, with 17 bases between. DNA of the CDR3: TGTGCCAGCAGCCGTATGGTACAGCCTTCCAATGAGCAGTTCTTC. It is translated as CASSRMVQPSNEQFF.

This chain joins TRBV5-1 and TRBJ1-6; D perhaps matches TRBD1 (6 bases). The CDR3 runs 15 residues. V shed 0 bases and J shed 6 bases, with 10 bases lying between them. Germline V gene sequence: CDR1 SGHRS, CDR2 YFSETQ. The CDR3 DNA is TGCGCCAGCAGCTTGGGGGACAATCGTAATTCACCCCTCCACTTT. Protein: CASSLGDNRNSPLHF.

This sequence joins TRBV28 and TRBJ2-3; perhaps TRBD1 as D (6 bases). Trimming pared 2 bases from V and 6 bases from J, leaving 9 bases between. The CDR3 totals 13 residues. The V gene's germline CDR1 is MDHEN and CDR2 SYDVKM. The CDR3 DNA is TGTGCCAGCAGTTTAGGGGGCGCTGATACGCAGTATTTT. Protein product: CASSLGGADTQYF.

The J gene is TRBJ1-5, the V gene TRBV5-1, with D uncertain. V was trimmed by 4 bases and J by 5 bases, leaving 16 bases between them. The length of the CDR3 is 15 residues. Germline CDR1 SGHRS, CDR2 YFSETQ. The CDR3: CASSQDGGVYQPQHF. CDR3 bases: TGCGCCAGCAGCCAGGACGGCGGGGTATATCAGCCCCAGCATTTT.

This clone has just one count. V gene TRBV18 combines with J gene TRBJ2-1, with D tentatively TRBD1 (7 bases). V dropped 3 bases and J dropped 9 bases, with 15 bases sitting between them. The CDR3 is 14 residues long. CDR1 KGHSH and CDR2 LQKENI come from the germline V gene. The CDR3 region is CASSPTDRRGEQFF. CDR3 nucleotides: TGTGCCAGCTCACCCACGGACAGGAGGGGTGAGCAGTTCTTC.

The chain employs TRBV27 and TRBJ2-1; TRBD2 aligns across 9 bases. V dropped 3 bases and J dropped 8; count of bases not matched to a gene: 5. In germline, CDR1 is MNHEY, CDR2 SMNVEV (reference sequence). The CDR3 spans 14 residues. CDR3 coding DNA: TGTGCCAGCAGTTTCTCAGCGGGAGGCTATGAGCAGTTCTTC. Protein sequence: CASSFSAGGYEQFF.

The rearrangement joins TRBV7-8 to TRBJ1-2, with 7 bases that match TRBD1. Unmatched junction bases numbered 17, after V lost 5 bases and J lost 8 bases. This CDR3 spans 16 amino acids. Per germline, CDR1 SGHVS and CDR2 FQNEAQ. The CDR3 loop reads CASSPTTRQGVRGYTF. The CDR3, as DNA: TGTGCCAGCAGCCCCACAACGAGACAGGGAGTGAGGGGCTACACCTTC.

V usage is TRBV18 and J usage is TRBJ2-3; a possible D gene is TRBD2 (5 bases). In germline, CDR1 is KGHSH, CDR2 LQKENI. The CDR3 extends over 13 amino acids. V gave up 4 bases and J gave up 2 bases, with 7 bases separating them. The chain's CDR3 is CASSQTTTDTQYF. For the CDR3, the DNA is TGTGCCAGCTCACAGACTACCACAGATACGCAGTATTTT. Variable domain in full (rest from reference TRBV18 and TRBJ2-3): NAGVMQNPRHLVRRRGQEARLRCSPMKGHSHVYWYRQLPEEGLKFMVYLQKENIIDESGMPKERFSAEFPKEGPSILRIQQVVRGDSAAYFCASSQTTTDTQYFGPGTRLTVL.

The chain is built from TRBV10-2 and TRBJ1-1; 7 bases agree with TRBD1. Trimming at V came to 6 bases and at J to 5 bases, leaving 6 bases not matched to a gene. The CDR3 contains 13 residues. Per germline, CDR1 WSHSY and CDR2 SAAADI. This chain's CDR3 is CASREQQGTEAFF. The CDR3 bases are TGCGCCAGCAGGGAACAACAGGGGACTGAAGCTTTCTTT.

This clone was found a few times. The chain couples TRBV30 to TRBJ2-1; D is possibly TRBD2 (6 bases). There are 15 residues in the CDR3. Trimming cost V 0 bases and J 4 bases, with 13 bases left between them. Germline V gene data show CDR1 as GTSNPN and CDR2 as SVGIG (reference sequence). CDR3 sequence: CAWSVIGRGYNEQFF. The CDR3 DNA reads as TGTGCCTGGAGTGTAATCGGGCGGGGTTACAATGAGCAGTTCTTC.